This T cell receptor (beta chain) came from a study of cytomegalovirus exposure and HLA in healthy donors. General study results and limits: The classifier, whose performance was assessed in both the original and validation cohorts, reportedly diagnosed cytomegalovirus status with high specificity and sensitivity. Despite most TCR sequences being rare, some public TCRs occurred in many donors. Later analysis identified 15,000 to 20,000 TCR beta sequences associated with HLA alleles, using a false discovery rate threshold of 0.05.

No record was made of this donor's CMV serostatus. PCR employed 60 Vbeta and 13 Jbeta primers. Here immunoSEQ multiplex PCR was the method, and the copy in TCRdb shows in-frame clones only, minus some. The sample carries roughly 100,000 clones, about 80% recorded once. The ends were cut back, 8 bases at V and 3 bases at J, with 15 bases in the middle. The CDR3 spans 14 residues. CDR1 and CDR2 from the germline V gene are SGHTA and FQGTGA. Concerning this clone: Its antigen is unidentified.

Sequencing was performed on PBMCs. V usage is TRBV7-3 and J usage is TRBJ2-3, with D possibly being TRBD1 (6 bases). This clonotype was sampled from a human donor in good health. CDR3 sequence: CASGPGHPTDTQYF. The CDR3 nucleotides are TGTGCCAGCGGCCCGGGACACCCTACAGATACGCAGTATTTT.